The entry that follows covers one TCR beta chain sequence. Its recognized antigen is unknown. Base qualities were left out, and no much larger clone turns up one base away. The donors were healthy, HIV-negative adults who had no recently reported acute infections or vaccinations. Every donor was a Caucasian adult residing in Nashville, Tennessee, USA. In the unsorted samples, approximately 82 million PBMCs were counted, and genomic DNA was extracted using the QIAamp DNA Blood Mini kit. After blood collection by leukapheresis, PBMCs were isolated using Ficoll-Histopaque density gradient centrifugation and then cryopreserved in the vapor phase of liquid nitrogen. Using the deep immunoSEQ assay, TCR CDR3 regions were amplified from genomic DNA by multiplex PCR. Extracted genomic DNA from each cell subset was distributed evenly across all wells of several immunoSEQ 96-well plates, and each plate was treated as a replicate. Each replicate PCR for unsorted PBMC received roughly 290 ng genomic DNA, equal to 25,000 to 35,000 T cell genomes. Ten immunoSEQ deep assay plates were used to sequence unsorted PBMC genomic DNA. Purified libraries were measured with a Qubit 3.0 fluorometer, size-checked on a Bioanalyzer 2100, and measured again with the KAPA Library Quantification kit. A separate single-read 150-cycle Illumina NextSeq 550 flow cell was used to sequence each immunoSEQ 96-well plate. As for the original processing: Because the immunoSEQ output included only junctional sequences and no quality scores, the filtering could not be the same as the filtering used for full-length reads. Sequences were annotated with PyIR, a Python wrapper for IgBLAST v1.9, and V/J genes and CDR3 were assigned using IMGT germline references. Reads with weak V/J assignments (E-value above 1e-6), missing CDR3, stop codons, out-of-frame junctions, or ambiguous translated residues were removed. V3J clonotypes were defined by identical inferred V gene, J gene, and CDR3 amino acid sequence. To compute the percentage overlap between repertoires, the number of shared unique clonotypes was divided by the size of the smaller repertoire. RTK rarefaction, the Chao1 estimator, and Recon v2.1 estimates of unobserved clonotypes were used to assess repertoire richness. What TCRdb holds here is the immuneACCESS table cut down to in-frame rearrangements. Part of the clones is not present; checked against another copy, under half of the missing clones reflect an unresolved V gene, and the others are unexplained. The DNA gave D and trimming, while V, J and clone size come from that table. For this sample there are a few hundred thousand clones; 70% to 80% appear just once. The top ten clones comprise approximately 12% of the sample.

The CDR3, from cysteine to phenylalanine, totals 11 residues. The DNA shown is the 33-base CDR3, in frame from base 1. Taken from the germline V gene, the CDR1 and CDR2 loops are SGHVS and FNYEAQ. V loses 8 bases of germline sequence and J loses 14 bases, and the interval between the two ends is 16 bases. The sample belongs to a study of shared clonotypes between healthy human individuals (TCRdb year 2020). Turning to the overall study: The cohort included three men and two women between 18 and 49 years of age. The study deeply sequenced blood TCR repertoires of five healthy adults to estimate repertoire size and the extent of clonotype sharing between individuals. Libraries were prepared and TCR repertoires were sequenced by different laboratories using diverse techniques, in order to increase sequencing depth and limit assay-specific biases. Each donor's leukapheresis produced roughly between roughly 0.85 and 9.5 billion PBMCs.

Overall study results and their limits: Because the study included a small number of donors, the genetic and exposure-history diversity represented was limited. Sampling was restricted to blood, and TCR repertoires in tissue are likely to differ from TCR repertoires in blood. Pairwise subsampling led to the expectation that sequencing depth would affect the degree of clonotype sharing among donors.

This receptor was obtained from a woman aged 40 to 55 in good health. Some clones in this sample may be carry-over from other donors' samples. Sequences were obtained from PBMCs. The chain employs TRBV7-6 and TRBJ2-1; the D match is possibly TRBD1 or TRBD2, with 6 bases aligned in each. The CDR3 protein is CASRRGASKFF. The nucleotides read TGTGCCAGCCGGAGGGGGGCTAGCAAGTTCTTC.